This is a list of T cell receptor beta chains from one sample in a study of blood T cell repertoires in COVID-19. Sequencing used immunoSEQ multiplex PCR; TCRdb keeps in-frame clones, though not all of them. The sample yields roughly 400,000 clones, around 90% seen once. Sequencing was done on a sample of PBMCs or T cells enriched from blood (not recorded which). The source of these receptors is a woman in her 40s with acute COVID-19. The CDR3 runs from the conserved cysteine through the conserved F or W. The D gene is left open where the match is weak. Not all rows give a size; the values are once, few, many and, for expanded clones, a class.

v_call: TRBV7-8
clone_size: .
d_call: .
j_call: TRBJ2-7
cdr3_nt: TGTGCCAGCAGCTTCGAACTCGGGGGCGAGCAGTACTTC
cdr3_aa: CASSFELGGEQYF

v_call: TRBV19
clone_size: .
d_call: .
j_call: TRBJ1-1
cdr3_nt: TGTGCCAGTAGCCCCCGGAGGATCAACACTGAAGCTTTCTTT
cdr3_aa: CASSPRRINTEAFF

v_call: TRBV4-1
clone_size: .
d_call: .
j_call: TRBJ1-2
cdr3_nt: TGCGCCAGCAGCCAAGCGGCGACAACCTATGGCTACACCTTC
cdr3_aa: CASSQAATTYGYTF

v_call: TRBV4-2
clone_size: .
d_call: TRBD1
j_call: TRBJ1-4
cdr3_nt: TGTGCCAGCAGCCCACAGGGGGGGGATGAAAAACTGTTTTTT
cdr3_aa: CASSPQGGDEKLFF

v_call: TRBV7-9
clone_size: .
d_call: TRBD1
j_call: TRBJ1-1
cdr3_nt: TGTGCCAGCAGCTTAGGGACAGGTTTTGGAGCTTTCTTT
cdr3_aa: CASSLGTGFGAFF

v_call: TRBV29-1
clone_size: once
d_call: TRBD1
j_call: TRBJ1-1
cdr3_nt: TGCAGCGTCACTAAAAACAGGGGCCGCGAAGCTTTCTTT
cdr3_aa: CSVTKNRGREAFF

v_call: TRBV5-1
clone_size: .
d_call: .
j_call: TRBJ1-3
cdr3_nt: TGCGCCAGCAGCCTCACGGACAGTGAAGACACCATATATTTT
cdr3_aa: CASSLTDSEDTIYF

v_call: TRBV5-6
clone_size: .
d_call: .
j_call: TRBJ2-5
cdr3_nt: TGTGCCAGCAGCTTACTATCTGGGGCCAGGTTGGGGGAGACCCAGTACTTC
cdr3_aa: CASSLLSGARLGETQYF

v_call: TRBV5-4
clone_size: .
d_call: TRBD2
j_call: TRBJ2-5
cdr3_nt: TGTGCCAGCAGCCCATCTAGCGGGGGCGAAGAGACCCAGTACTTC
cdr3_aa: CASSPSSGGEETQYF

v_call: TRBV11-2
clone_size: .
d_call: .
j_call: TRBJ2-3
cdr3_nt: TGTGCCAGCAGCTTAGTTTACAGGGTCCCTCCCACAGATACGCAGTATTTT
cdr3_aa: CASSLVYRVPPTDTQYF

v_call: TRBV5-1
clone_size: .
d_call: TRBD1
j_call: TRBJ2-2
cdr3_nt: TGCGCCAGCAGCTCCAGGGGGTCGGACACCGGGGAGCTGTTTTTT
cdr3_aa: CASSSRGSDTGELFF

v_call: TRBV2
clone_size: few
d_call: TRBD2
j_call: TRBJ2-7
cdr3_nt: TGTGCCAGCAGTTATCCGAAAAGCGGGGGGGCCCACCACGAGCAGTACTTC
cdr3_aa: CASSYPKSGGAHHEQYF

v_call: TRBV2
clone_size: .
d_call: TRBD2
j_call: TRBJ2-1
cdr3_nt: TGTGCCAGGCAGGGGCTAGCGGGGGGGAATGAGCAGTTCTTC
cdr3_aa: CARQGLAGGNEQFF

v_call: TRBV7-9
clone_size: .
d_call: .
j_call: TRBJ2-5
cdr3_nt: TGTGCCAGCAGATCTTCGACTAGCCAAGAGACCCAGTACTTC
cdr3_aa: CASRSSTSQETQYF

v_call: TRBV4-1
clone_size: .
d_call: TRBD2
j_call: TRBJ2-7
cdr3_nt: TGCGCCAGCAGCCCTAGACTAGCGGGGCAAAAAAAAACCTACGAGCAGTACTTC
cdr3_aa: CASSPRLAGQKKTYEQYF

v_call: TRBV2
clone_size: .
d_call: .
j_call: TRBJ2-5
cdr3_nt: TGTGCCAGCAGCGGACTTGATCAAGAGACCCAGTACTTC
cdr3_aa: CASSGLDQETQYF

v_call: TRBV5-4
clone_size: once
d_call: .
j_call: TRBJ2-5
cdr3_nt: TGTGCCAGCAGCTTGAACATGTACCAAGAGACCCAGTACTTC
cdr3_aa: CASSLNMYQETQYF

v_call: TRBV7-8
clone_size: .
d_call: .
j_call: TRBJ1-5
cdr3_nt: TGTGCCAGCAGCTCCCTACAGGGAGCGGGCAATCAGCCCCAGCATTTT
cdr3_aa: CASSSLQGAGNQPQHF

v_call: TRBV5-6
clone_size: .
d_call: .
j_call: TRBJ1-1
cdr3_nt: TGTGCCAGCAGCTTGGGGGCAAATCAAGCTTTCTTT
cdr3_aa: CASSLGANQAFF

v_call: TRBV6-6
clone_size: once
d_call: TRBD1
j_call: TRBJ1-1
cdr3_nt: TGTGCCAGCAGTTTGCCAGGGGGCCCCACTGAAGCTTTCTTT
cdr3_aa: CASSLPGGPTEAFF

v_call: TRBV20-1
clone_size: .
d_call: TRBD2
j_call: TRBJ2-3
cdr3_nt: TGCAGTGCTAGTAAGGGACTAGTCAACACAGATACGCAGTATTTT
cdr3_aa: CSASKGLVNTDTQYF

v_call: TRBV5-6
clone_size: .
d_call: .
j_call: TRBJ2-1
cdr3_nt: TGTGCCAGCAGCTTAGGCGGAGACAATGAGCAGTTCTTC
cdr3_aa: CASSLGGDNEQFF

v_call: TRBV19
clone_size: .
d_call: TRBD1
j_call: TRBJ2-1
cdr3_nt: TGTGCCAGTAGTACCGGGACAGGGGACGTCAATGAGCAGTTCTTC
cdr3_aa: CASSTGTGDVNEQFF

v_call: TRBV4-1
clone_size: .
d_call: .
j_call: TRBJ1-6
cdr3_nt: TGCGCCAGCAGCCAAGATGGGACTAGGGGTAATTCACCCCTCCACTTT
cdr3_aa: CASSQDGTRGNSPLHF

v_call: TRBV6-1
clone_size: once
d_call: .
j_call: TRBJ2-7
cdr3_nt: TGTGCCAGCAGTGAAATGACAGGAAACTACGAGCAGTACTTC
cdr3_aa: CASSEMTGNYEQYF

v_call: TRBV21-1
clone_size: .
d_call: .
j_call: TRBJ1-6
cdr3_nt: TGTGCCAGCAACGCCCTGGAGGGAAATTCACCCCTCCACTTT
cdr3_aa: CASNALEGNSPLHF

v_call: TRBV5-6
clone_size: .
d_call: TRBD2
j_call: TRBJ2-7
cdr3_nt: TGTGCCAGCAGCCGGACTAGACTTTACGAGCAGTACTTC
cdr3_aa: CASSRTRLYEQYF

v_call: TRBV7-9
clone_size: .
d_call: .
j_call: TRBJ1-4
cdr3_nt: TGTGCCAGCAGCTTGGGCTCCGGCGAAAAACTGTTTTTT
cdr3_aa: CASSLGSGEKLFF

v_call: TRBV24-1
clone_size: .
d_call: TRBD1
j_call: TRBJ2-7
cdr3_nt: TGTGCCACCAGTGCGGGACAGGGCCTCGACGAGCAGTACTTC
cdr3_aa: CATSAGQGLDEQYF

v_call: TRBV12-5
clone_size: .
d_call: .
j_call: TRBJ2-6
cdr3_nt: TGTGCTAGTGGTCCCCCGGGCGGCAGGGGCTCTGGGGCCAACGTCCTGACTTTC
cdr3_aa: CASGPPGGRGSGANVLTF

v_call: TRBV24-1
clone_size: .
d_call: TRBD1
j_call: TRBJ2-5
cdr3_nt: TGTGCCACCAGTGATTTGGACAGGGTATTCCAAGAGACCCAGTACTTC
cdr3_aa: CATSDLDRVFQETQYF

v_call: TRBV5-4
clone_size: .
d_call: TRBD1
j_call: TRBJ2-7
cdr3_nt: TGTGCCAGCAGCTTGGCGCGACAGGGCTCTTACGAGCAGTACTTC
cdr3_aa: CASSLARQGSYEQYF